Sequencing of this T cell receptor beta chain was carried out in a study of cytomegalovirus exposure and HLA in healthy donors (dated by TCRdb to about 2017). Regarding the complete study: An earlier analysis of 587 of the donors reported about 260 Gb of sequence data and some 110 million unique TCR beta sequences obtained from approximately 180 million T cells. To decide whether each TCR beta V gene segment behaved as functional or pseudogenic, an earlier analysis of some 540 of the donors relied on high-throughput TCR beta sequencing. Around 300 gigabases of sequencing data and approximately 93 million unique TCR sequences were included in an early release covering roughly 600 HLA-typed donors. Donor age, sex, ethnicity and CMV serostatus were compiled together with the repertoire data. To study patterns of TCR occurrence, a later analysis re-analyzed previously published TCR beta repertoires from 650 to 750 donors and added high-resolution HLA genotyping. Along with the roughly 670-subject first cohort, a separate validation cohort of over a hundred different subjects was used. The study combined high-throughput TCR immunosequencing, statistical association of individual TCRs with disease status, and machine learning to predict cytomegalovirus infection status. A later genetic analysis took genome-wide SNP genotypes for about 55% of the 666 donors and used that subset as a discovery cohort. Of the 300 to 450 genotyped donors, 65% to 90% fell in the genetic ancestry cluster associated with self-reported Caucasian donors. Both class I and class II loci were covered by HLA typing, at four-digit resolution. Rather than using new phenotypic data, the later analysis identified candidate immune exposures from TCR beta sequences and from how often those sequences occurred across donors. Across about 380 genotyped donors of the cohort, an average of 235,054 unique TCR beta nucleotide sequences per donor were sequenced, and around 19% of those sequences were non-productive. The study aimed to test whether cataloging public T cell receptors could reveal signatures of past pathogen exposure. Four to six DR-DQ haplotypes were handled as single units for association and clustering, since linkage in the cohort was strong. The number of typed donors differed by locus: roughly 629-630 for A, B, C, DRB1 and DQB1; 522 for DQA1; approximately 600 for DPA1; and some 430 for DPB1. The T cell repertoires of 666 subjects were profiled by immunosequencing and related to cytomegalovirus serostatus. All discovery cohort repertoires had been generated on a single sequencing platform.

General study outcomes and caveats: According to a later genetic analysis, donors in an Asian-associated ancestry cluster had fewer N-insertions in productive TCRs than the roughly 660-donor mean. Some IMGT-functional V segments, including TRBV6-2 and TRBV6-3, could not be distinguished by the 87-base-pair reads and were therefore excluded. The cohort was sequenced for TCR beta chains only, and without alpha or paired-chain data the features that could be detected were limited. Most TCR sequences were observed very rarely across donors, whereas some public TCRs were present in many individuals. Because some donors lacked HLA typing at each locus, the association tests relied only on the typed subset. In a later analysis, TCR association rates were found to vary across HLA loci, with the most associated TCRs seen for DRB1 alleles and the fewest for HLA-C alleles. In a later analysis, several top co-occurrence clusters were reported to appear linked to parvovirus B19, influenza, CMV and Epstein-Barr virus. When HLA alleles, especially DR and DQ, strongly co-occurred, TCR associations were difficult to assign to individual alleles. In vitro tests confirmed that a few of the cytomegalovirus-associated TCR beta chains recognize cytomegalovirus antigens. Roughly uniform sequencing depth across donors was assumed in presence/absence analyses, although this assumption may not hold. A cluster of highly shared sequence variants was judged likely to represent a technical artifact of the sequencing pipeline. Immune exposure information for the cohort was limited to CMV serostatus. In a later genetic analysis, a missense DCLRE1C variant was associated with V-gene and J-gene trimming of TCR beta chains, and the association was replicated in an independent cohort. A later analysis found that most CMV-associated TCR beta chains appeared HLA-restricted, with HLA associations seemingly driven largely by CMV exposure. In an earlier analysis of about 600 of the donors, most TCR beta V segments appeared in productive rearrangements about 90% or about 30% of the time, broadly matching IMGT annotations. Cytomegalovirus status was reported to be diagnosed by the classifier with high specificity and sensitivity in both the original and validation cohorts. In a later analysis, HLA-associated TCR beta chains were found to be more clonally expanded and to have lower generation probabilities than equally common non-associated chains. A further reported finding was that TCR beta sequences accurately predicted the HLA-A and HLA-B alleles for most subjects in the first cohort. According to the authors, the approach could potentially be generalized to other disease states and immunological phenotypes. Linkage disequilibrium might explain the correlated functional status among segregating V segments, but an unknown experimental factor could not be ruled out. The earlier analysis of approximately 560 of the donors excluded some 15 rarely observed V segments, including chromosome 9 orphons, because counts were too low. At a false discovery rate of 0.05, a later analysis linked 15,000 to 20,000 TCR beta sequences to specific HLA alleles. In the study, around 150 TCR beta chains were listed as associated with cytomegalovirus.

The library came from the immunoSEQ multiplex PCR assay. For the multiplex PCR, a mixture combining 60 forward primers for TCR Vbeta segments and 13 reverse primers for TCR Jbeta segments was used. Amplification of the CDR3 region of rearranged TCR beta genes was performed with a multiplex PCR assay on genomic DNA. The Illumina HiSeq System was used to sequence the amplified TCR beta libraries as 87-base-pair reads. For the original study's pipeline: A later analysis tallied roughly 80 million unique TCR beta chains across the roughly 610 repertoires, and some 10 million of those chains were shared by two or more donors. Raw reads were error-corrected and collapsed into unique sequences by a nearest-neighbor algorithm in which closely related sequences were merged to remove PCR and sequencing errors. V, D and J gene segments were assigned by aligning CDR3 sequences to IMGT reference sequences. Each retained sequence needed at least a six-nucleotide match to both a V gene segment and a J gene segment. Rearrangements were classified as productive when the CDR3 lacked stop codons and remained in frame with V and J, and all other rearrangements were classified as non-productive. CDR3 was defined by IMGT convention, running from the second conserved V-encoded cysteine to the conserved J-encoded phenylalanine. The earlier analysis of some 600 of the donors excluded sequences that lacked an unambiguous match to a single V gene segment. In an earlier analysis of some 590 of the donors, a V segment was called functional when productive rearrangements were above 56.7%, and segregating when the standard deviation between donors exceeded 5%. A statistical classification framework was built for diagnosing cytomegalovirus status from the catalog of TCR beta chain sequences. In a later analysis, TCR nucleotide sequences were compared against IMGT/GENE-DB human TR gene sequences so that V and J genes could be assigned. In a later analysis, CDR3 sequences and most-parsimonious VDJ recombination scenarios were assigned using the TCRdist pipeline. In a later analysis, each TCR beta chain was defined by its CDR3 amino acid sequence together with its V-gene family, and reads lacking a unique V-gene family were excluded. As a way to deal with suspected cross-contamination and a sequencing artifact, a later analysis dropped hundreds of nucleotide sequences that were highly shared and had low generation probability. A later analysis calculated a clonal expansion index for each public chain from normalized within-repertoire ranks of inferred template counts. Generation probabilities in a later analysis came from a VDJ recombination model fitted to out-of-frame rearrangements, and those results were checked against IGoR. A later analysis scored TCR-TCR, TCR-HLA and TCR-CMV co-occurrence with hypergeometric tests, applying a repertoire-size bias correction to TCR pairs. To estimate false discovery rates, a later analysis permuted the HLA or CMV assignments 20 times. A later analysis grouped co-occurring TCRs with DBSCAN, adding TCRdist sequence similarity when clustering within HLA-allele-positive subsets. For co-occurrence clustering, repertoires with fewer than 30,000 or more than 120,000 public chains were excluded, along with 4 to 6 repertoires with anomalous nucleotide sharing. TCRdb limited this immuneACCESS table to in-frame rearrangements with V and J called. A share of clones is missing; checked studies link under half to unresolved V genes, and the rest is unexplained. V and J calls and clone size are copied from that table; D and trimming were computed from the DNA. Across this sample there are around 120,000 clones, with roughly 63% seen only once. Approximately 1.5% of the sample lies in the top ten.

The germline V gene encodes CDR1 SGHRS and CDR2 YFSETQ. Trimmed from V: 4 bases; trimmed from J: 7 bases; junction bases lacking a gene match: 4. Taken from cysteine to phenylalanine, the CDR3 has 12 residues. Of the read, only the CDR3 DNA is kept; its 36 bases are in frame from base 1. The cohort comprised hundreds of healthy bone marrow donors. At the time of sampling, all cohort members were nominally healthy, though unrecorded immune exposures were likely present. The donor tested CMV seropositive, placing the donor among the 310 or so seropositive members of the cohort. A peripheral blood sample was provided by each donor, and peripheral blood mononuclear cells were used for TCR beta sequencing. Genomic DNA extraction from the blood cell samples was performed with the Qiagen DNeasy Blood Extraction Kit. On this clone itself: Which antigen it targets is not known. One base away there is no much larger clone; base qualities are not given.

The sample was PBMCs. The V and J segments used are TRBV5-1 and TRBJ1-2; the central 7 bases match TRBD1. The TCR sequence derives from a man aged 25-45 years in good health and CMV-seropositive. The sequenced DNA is TGCGCCAGCAGCCTCGACAGGGTTGGCTACACCTTC. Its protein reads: CASSLDRVGYTF.